This TCR beta chain came from a study of blood T cells in healthy people across ages. There were healthy Caucasian individuals from Russia, aged about 6 to 95, serving as donors. This clonotype was detected a few times. Its matching antigen is unknown. CDR1 and CDR2 from the germline V gene are MDHEN and SYDVKM. CDR3 length equals 13 residues. Combining a sample-barcoded 5' primer with a J-beta primer mix, a second PCR ran for roughly 7 to 12 cycles. TCRdb reprocessed the 5' RACE reads with MiXCR, giving one entry per CDR3 protein. The data show around 650,000 distinct CDR3 sequences, 40% to 50% seen once. Findings of the study overall: Changes in expanded clonotypes were possibly confounded, as the CMV status of donors was unknown.

This rearrangement joins TRBV28 to TRBJ2-7; 7 nucleotides match TRBD2. The DNA matches TRBJ2-5 better at its end, which makes the J call doubtful. This receptor was identified in a man older than 75 in good health. Specimen: blood. The CDR3 protein is CASMGGAVETQYF. CDR3 in DNA: TGTGCCAGCATGGGAGGGGCGGTCGAGACCCAGTACTTC.